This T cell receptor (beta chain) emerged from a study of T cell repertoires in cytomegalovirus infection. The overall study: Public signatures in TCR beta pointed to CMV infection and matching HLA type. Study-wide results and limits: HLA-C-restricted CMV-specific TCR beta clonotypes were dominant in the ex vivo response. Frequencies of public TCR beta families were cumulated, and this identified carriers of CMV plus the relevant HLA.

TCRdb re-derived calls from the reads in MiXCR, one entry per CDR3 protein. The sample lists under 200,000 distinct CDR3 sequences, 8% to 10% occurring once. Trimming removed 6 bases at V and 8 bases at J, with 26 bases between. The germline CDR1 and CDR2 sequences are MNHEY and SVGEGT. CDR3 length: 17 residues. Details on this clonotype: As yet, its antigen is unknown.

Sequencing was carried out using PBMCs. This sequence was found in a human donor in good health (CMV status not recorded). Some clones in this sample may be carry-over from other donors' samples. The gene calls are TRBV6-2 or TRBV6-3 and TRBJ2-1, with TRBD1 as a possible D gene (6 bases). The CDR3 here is CASSYLTGTSDDDEQFF. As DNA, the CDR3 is TGTGCCAGCAGCTATCTCACCGGGACATCCGACGACGATGAGCAGTTCTTC.